The 5 T cell receptor beta chains given below trace back to one sample, sequenced in a study of blood T cell repertoires in COVID-19 (dated by TCRdb to about 2020). The method was the immunoSEQ multiplex PCR assay. This is the immuneACCESS table as TCRdb keeps it, with only in-frame sequences that have V and J called. A part of the clones is gone; compared with another copy, unresolved V genes explain less than half, and the rest is unexplained. Present in this sample are roughly 410,000 clones, over 75% of which were seen just once. Approximately 2.5% of the sample lies in the top ten. The sample consisted of peripheral blood. These receptors all stem from an older woman with COVID-19, enrolled during active disease.

A few counts support this clone. The chain carries TRBV3-1 (or the pseudogene TRBV3-2) and TRBJ2-1, with 8 nucleotides matching TRBD2. Germline CDR1 is LGHDT and CDR2 is YNNKEL (reference sequence). The CDR3 is made up of 17 amino acids. Unmatched junction bases numbered 8, after V lost 4 bases and J lost 0 bases. This chain's CDR3 is CASSPLSGRISYNEQFF. The CDR3, as DNA: TGTGCCAGCAGCCCCCTCAGCGGGAGAATCTCCTACAATGAGCAGTTCTTC.

The chain has TRBV10-1 and TRBJ2-2; D is unclear. Germline lookup yields CDR1 WNHNN and CDR2 SYGVQD (reference sequence). The CDR3 contains 14 residues. V lost 5 bases and J lost 5, with 12 bases in between. The CDR3: CASSRHSNTGELFF. CDR3 coding DNA: TGCGCCAGCAGTAGGCACAGCAATACCGGGGAGCTGTTTTTT.

The gene calls are TRBV18 and TRBJ2-7; D might be TRBD1 (6 bases). This CDR3 is built from 12 residues. In germline, CDR1 is KGHSH, CDR2 LQKENI. V lost 4 bases, J lost 4 bases, and 8 bases lay in between. The CDR3 reads CASSLQGYEQYF. The CDR3, as DNA: TGTGCCAGCTCACTCCAGGGGTACGAGCAGTACTTC.

The chain joins TRBV27 to TRBJ2-7; TRBD1 aligns across 9 bases. CDR1 MNHEY and CDR2 SMNVEV come from the germline V gene (reference sequence). The CDR3 contains 14 residues. Trimming removed 1 base from V and 5 bases from J; junction bases left unmatched: 3. The CDR3 sequence is CASSLLGQGNEQYF. The CDR3 nucleotides are TGTGCCAGCAGTTTATTGGGACAGGGAAACGAGCAGTACTTC.

The rearrangement links TRBV6-5 to TRBJ2-7; weak D call: TRBD1 (5 bases). Germline values: CDR1 MNHEY, CDR2 SVGAGI. The CDR3 consists of 15 residues. V lost 3 bases and J lost 3, with 15 bases in between. The CDR3 nucleotides are TGTGCCAGCAGTTATAAAGACAGAAGAGGCTACGAGCAGTACTTC. Translation: CASSYKDRRGYEQYF.